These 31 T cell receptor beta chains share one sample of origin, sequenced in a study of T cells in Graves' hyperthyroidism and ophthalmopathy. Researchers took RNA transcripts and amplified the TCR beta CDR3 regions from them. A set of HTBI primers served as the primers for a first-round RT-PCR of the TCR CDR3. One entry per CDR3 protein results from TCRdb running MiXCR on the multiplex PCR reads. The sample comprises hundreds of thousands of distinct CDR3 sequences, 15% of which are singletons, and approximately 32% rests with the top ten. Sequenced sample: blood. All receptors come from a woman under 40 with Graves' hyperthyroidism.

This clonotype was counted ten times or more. DNA of the CDR3: TGTGCCAGCTCACCAAAGCATCGGACGACCTACGAGCAGTACTTC. Protein product: CASSPKHRTTYEQYF. The genes are TRBV18 and TRBJ2-7; D gene uncertain. The CDR3 is 15 amino acids. V was pared by 2 bases and J by 2 bases, with 13 bases between. Germline-derived CDR1 and CDR2 are KGHSH and LQKENI.

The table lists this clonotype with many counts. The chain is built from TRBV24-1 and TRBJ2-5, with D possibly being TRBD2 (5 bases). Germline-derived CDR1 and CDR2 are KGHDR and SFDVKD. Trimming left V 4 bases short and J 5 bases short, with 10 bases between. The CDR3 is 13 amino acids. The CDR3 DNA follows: TGTGCCACCAGTGAGGGCGGGCGGGAGACCCAGTACTTC. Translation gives CATSEGGRETQYF.

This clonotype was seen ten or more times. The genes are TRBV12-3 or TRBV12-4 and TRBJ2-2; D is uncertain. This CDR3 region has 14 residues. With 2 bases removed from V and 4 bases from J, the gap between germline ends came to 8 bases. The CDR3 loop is CASSLPWSTGELFF. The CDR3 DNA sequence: TGTGCCAGCAGTTTACCTTGGTCCACCGGGGAGCTGTTTTTT.

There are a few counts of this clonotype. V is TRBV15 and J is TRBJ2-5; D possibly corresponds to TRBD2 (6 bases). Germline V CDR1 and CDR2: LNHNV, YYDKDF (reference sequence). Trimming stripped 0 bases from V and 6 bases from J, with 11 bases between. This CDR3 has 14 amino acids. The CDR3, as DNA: TGTGCCACCAGCAGAGATATCGGGGGAAAGACCCAGTACTTC. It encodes CATSRDIGGKTQYF.

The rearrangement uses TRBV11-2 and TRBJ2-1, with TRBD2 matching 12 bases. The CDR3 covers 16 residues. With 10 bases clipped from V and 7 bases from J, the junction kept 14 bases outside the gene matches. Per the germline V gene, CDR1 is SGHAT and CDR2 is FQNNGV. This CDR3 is CATMSPTSGSYNEQFF. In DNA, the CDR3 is TGTGCCACAATGTCCCCGACTAGCGGGAGCTATAATGAGCAGTTCTTC.

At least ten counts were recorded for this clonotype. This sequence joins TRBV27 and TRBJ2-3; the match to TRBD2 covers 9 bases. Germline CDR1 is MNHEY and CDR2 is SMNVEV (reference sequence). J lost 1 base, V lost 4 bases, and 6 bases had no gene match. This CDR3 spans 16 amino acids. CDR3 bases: TGTGCCAGCAGTTGGGGTAGCGGGAGCCGCACAGATACGCAGTATTTT. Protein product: CASSWGSGSRTDTQYF.

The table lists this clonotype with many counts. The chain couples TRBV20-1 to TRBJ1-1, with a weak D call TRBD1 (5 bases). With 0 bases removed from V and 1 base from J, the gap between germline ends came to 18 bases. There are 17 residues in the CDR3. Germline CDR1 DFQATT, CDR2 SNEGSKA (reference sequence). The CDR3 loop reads CSARDRAGISWNTEAFF. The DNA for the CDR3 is TGCAGTGCTAGAGATCGGGCAGGGATTAGTTGGAACACTGAAGCTTTCTTT.

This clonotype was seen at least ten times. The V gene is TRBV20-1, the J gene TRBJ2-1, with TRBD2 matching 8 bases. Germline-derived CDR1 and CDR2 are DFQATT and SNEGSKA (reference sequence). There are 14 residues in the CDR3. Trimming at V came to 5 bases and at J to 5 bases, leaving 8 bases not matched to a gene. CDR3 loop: CSAGGLAVDNEQFF. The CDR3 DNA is TGCAGTGCTGGAGGACTAGCAGTCGACAATGAGCAGTTCTTC.

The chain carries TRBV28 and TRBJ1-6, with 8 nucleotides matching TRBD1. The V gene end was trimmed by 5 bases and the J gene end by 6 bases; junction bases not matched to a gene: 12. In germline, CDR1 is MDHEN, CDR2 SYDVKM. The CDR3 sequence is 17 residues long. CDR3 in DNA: TGTGCCAGCAGTCCACCTTGGACAGGGACAAGTAATTCACCCCTCCACTTT. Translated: CASSPPWTGTSNSPLHF.

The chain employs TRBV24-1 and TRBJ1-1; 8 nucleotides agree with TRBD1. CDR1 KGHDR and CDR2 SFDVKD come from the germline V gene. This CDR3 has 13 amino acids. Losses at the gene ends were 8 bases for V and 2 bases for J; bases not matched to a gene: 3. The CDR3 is CATMGQANTEAFF. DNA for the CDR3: TGTGCCACCATGGGACAGGCAAACACTGAAGCTTTCTTT.

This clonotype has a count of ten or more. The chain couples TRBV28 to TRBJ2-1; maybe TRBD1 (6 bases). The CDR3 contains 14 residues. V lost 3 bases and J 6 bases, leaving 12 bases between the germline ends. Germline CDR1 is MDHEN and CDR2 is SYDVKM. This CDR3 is CASSFLRGGNEQFF. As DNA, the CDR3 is TGTGCCAGCAGTTTTCTCAGGGGCGGCAATGAGCAGTTCTTC.

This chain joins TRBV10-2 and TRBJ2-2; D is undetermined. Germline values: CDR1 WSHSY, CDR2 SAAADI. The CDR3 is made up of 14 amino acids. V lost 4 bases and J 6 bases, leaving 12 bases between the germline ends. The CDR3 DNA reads TGCGCCAGCAGTGCTCCTGGCCCGTCCGGGGAGCTGTTTTTT. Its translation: CASSAPGPSGELFF.

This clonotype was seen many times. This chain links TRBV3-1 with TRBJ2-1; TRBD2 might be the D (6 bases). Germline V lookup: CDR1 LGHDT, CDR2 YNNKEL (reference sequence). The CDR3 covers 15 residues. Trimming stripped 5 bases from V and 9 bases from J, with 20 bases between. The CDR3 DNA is TGTGCCAGCAGCAGCCGGGACTCCGACTTGAGTGAGCAGTTCTTC. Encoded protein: CASSSRDSDLSEQFF.

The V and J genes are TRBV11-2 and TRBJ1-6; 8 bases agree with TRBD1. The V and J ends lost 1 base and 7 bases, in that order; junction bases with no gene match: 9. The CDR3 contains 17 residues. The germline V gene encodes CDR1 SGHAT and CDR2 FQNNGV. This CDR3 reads CASSLGDTGGLNSPLHF. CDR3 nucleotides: TGTGCCAGCAGCTTAGGGGATACAGGGGGTCTAAATTCACCCCTCCACTTT. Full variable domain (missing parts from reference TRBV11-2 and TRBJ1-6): EAGVAQSPRYKIIEKRQSVAFWCNPISGHATLYWYQQILGQGPKLLIQFQNNGVVDDSQLPKDRFSAERLKGVDSTLKIQPAKLEDSAVYLCASSLGDTGGLNSPLHFGNGTRLTVT.

The CDR3: CASSRLNLGQVPGDTEAFF. CDR3 nucleotides: TGCGCCAGCAGCCGTTTAAATTTGGGACAGGTTCCAGGGGACACTGAAGCTTTCTTT. This rearrangement joins TRBV5-1 to TRBJ1-1; 8 nucleotides line up with TRBD1. This CDR3 is 19 amino acids long. With V trimmed by 4 bases and J by 3 bases, 20 bases remained unmatched. In germline, CDR1 is SGHRS, CDR2 YFSETQ.

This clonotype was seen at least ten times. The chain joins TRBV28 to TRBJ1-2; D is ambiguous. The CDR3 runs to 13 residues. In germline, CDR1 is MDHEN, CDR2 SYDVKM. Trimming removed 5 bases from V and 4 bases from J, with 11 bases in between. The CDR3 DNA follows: TGTGCCAGCAGTCGGACCGCTGGCTATGGCTACACCTTC. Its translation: CASSRTAGYGYTF.

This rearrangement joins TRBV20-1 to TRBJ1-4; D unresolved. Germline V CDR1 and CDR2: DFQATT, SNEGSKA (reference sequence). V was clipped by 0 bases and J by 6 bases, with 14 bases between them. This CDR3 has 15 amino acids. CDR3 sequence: CSARDLVGGDEKLFF. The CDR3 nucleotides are TGCAGTGCTAGAGATCTTGTAGGCGGGGATGAAAAACTGTTTTTT.

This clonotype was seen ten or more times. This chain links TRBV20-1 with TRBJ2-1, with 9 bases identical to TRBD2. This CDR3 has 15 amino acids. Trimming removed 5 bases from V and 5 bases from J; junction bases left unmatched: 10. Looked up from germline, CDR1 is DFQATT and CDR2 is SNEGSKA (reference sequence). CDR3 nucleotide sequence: TGCAGTGCTCCCCGAACGACTAGCGGTAACAATGAGCAGTTCTTC. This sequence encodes CSAPRTTSGNNEQFF.

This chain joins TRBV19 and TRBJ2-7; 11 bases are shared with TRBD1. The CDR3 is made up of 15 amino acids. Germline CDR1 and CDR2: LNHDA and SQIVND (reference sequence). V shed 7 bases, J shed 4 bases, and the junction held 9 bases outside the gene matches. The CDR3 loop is CASTLSGQGAYEQYF. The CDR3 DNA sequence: TGTGCCAGTACCCTATCCGGACAGGGGGCTTACGAGCAGTACTTC.

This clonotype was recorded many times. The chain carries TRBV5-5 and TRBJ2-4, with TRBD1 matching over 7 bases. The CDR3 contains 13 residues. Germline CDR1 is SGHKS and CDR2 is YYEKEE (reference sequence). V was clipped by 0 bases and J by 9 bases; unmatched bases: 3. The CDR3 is CASSLGQGGIQYF. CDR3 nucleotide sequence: TGTGCCAGCAGCTTGGGACAGGGCGGCATTCAGTACTTC.

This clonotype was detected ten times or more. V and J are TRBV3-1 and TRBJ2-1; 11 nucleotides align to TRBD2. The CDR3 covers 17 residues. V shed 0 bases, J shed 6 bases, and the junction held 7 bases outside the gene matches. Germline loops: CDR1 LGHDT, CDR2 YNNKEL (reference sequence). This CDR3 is CASSQELAGGLGNEQFF. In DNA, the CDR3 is TGTGCCAGCAGCCAAGAGCTAGCGGGAGGTCTGGGCAATGAGCAGTTCTTC.

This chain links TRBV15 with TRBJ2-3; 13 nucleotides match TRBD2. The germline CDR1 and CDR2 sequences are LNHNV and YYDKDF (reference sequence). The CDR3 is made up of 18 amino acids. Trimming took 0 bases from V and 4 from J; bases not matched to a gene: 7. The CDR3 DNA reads TGTGCCACCAGCAGAGATCTCCCTACTAGCGGGAGGGCAGATACGCAGTATTTT. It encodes CATSRDLPTSGRADTQYF. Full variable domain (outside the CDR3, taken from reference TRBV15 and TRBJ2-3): DAMVIQNPRYQVTQFGKPVTLSCSQTLNHNVMYWYQQKSSQAPKLLFHYYDKDFNNEADTPDNFQSRRPNTSFCFLDIRSPGLGDTAMYLCATSRDLPTSGRADTQYFGPGTRLTVL.

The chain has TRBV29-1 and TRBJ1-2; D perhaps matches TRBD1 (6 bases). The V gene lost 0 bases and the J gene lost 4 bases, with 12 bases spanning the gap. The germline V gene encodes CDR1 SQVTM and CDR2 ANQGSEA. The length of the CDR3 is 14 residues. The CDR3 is CSVEDLGQIYGYTF. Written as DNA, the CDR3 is TGCAGCGTTGAAGATCTAGGACAGATCTATGGCTACACCTTC.

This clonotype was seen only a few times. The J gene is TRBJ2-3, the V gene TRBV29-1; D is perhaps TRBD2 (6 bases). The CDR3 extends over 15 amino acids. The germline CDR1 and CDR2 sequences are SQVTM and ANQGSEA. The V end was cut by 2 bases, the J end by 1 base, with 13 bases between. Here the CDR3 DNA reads TGCAGCGTTGAATACGGCGCTAGCGGCACAGATACGCAGTATTTT. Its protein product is CSVEYGASGTDTQYF.

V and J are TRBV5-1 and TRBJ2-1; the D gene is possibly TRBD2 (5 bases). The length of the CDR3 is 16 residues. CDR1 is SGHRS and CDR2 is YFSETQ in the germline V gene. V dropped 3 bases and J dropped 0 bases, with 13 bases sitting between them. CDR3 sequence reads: CASSSSGESSYNEQFF. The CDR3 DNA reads TGCGCCAGCAGCTCTTCCGGGGAGAGCTCCTACAATGAGCAGTTCTTC.

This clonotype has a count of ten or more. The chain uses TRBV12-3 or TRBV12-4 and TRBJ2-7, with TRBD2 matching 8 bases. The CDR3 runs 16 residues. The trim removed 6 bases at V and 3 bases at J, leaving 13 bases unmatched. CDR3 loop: CASSTGGLADLYEQYF. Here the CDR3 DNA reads TGTGCCAGCAGCACGGGGGGGCTAGCGGACCTCTACGAGCAGTACTTC.

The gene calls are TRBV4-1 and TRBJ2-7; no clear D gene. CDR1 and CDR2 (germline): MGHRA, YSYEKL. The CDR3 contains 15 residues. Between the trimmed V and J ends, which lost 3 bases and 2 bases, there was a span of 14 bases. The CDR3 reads CASSQVVSGPYEQYF. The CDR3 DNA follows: TGCGCCAGCAGCCAGGTTGTCTCTGGCCCCTACGAGCAGTACTTC.

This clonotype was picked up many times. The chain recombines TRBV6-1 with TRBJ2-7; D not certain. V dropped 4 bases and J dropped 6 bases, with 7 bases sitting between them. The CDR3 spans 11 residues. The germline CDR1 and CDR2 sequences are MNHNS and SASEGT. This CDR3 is CASSGRSEQYF. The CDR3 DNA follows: TGTGCCAGCAGTGGTAGAAGCGAGCAGTACTTC.

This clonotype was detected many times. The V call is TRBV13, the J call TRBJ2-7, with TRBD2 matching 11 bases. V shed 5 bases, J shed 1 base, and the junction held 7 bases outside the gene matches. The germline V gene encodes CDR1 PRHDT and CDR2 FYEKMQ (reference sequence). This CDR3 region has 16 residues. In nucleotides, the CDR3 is TGTGCCAGCAGCCAATATACTAGCGGGAGTTCCTACGAGCAGTACTTC. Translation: CASSQYTSGSSYEQYF.

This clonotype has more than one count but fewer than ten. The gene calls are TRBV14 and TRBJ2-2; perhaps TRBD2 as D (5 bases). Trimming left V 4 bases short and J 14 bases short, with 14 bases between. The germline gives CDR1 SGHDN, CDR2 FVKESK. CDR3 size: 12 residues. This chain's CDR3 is CASSPETGRLFF. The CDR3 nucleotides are TGTGCCAGCAGCCCCGAGACGGGAAGACTGTTTTTT. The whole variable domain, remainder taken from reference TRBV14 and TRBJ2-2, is EAGVTQFPSHSVIEKGQTVTLRCDPISGHDNLYWYRRVMGKEIKFLLHFVKESKQDESGMPNNRFLAERTGGTYSTLKVQPAELEDSGVYFCASSPETGRLFFGEGSRLTVL.

CDR3 sequence reads: CSAVSGRSKGYEQYF. The CDR3 nucleotides read TGCAGTGCTGTTAGCGGGAGATCTAAAGGCTACGAGCAGTACTTC. The V and J genes are TRBV20-1 and TRBJ2-7, with 9 bases aligning to TRBD2. The germline gives CDR1 DFQATT, CDR2 SNEGSKA (reference sequence). The J segment lost 3 bases and the V segment lost 5 bases, leaving 11 bases of the junction unmatched. This CDR3 is built from 15 residues.